Each of the 3 T cell receptor beta chains below was sequenced from the same sample in a study of a mutant IDH1 vaccine in newly diagnosed glioma. Time point given: week 5, during vaccination. The study gave 300 ug of mutant IDH1 20-mer peptide per vaccine dose, with topical imiquimod. Antigen specificity for these receptors is unknown. TCRdb keeps only in-frame clones here, not all; method: immunoSEQ multiplex PCR. The sample has around 50,000 clones; 85% to 90% are singletons. The sequencing used PBMCs, collected from a glioma patient whose treatment included an IDH1 peptide vaccine. Source of these receptors: a woman between 40 and 55 years old with glioma.

Only one count was recorded for this clone. J is TRBJ2-2 and V is TRBV4-3, with D perhaps TRBD1 (6 bases). Germline CDR1 and CDR2: LGHNA and YSLEER. Trimming removed 1 base at V and 2 bases at J, with 20 bases between. The CDR3 contains 19 residues. The CDR3 protein is CASSQGFSNRDTNTGELFF. CDR3 DNA: TGCGCCAGCAGCCAAGGATTCTCTAACCGGGACACAAACACCGGGGAGCTGTTTTTT.

The gene calls are TRBV4-2 and TRBJ1-1; weak D call: TRBD1 (5 bases). The V end was cut by 1 base, the J end by 1 base, with 10 bases between. In germline, CDR1 is LGHNA, CDR2 YNFKEQ. The CDR3 covers 15 residues. CDR3 bases: TGTGCCAGCAGCCAAGGGGGTGGGGGGAACACTGAAGCTTTCTTT. Residues: CASSQGGGGNTEAFF.

The chain joins TRBV7-2 to TRBJ2-7; 7 bases agree with TRBD1. J lost 0 bases, V lost 6 bases, and 8 bases had no gene match. This CDR3 has 15 amino acids. Germline lookup yields CDR1 SGHTA and CDR2 FQGNSA. The CDR3 DNA reads as TGTGCCAGCAGTTCCCTGGACAGGAACTCCTACGAGCAGTACTTC. It encodes CASSSLDRNSYEQYF.